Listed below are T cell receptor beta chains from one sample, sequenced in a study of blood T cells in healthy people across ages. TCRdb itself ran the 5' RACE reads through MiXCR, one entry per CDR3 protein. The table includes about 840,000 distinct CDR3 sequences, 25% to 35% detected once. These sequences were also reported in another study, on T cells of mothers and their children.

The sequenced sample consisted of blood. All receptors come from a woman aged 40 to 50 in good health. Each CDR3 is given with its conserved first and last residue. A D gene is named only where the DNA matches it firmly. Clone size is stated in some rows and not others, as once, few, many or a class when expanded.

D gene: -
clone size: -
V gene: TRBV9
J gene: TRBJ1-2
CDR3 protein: CASSVEGRGSNYGYTF
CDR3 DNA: TGTGCCAGCAGCGTAGAGGGGAGAGGGTCTAACTATGGCTACACCTTC

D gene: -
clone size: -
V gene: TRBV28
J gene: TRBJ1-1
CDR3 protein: CASSVYRLNTEAFF
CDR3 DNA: TGTGCCAGCAGCGTCTACAGGTTGAACACTGAAGCTTTCTTT

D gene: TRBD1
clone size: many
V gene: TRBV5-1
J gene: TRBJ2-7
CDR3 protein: CASSFGAGTGAREQYF
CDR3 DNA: TGCGCCAGCAGCTTTGGGGCCGGGACAGGGGCTCGGGAGCAGTACTTC

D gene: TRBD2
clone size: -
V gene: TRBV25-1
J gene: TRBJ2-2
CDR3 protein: CASSEPGLAGGRNTGELFF
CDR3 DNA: TGTGCCAGCAGTGAGCCGGGACTAGCGGGGGGCCGGAACACCGGGGAGCTGTTTTTT

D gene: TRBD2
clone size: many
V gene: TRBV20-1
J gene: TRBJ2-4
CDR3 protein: CSAMVLAGTRNIQYF
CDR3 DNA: TGCAGTGCTATGGTTTTAGCGGGGACGAGGAACATTCAGTACTTC

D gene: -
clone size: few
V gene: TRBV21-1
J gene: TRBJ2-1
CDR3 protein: CASTAPGGAGDEQFF
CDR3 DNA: TGTGCCAGCACGGCCCCCGGGGGGGCCGGTGATGAGCAGTTCTTC

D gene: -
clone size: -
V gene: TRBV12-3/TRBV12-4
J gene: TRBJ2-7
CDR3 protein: CASQGTYEQYF
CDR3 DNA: TGTGCCAGCCAGGGTACCTACGAGCAGTACTTC

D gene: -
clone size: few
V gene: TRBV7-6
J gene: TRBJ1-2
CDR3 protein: CASSLGTIGSYGYTF
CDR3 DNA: TGTGCCAGCAGCCTGGGGACAATTGGGTCCTATGGCTACACCTTC

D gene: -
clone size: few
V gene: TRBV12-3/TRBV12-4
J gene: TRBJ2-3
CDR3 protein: CASSWMTGTDTQYF
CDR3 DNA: TGTGCCAGCAGCTGGATGACAGGCACAGATACGCAGTATTTT

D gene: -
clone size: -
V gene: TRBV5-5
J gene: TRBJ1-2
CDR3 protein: CASSIEPSVLEYGYTF
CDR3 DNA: TGTGCCAGCAGCATTGAGCCGTCCGTTCTAGAGTATGGCTACACCTTC

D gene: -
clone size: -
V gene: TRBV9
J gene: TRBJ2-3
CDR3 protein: CASRAQGLRTDTQYF
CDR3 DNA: TGTGCCAGCAGGGCACAGGGTCTGAGGACAGATACGCAGTATTTT

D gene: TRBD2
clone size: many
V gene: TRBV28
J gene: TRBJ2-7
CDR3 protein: CASSLGVGTNSYEQYF
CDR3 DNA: TGTGCCAGCAGTTTGGGGGTAGGGACTAACTCCTACGAGCAGTACTTC

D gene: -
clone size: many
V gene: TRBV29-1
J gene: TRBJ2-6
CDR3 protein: CSVEAYSSGANVLTF
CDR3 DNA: TGCAGCGTTGAAGCCTACAGCTCTGGGGCCAACGTCCTGACTTTC

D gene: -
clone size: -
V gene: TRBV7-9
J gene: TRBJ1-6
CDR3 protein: CASSPATSQSSYNSPLHF
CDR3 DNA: TGTGCCAGCAGCCCAGCGACTTCGCAGAGCTCCTATAATTCACCCCTCCACTTT

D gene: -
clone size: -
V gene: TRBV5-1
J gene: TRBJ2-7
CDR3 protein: CTSSLRGRAYEQYF
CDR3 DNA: TGCACCAGCAGCTTGAGAGGCAGAGCCTACGAGCAGTACTTC

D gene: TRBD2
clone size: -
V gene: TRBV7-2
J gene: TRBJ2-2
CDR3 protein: CVSSLVSSGAYKDTGELFF
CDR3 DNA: TGTGTCAGCAGCTTAGTGTCTAGCGGAGCTTACAAAGACACCGGGGAGCTGTTTTTT

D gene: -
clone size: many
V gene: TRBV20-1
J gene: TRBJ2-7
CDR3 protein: CSARGRYEQYF
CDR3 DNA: TGCAGTGCCAGAGGACGATACGAGCAGTACTTC

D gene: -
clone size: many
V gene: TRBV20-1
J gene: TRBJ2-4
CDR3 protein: CSARVRALRHNNIQYF
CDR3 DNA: TGCAGTGCTAGAGTAAGGGCACTTAGACATAATAACATTCAGTACTTC

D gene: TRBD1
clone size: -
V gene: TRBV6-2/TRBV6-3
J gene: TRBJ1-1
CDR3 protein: CASSSTDRGLMNTEAFF
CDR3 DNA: TGTGCCAGCAGTTCGACCGACAGGGGGCTTATGAACACTGAAGCCTTCTTT

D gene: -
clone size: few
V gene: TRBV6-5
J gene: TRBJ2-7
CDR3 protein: CASSYRTGKPYEQYF
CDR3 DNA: TGTGCCAGCAGTTACCGTACCGGCAAGCCCTACGAGCAGTACTTC

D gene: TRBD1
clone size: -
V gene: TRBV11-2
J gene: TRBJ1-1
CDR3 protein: CASSFTGDKTEAFF
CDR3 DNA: TGTGCCAGCAGCTTTACAGGGGACAAAACTGAAGCTTTCTTT

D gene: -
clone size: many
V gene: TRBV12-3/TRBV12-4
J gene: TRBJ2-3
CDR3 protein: CASTWVRVPDTQYF
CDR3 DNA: TGTGCCAGCACTTGGGTTAGGGTCCCAGATACGCAGTATTTT

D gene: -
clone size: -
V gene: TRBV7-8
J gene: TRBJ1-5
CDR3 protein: CAGSYDLNQPQHF
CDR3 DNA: TGTGCCGGCAGCTACGATTTGAATCAGCCCCAGCATTTT

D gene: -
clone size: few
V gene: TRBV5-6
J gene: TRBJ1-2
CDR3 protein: CASSLERWGNYGYTF
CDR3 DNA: TGTGCCAGCAGCCTGGAGCGGTGGGGGAACTATGGCTACACCTTC

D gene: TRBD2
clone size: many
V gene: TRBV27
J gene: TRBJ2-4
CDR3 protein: CASKPGGAGTKNIQYF
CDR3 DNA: TGTGCCAGCAAACCCGGGGGGGCAGGAACCAAAAACATTCAGTACTTC

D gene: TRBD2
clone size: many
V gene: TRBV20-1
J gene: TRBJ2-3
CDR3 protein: CSAPRLAQSTDTQYF
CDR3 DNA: TGCAGTGCACCCAGACTAGCCCAGAGCACAGATACGCAGTATTTT

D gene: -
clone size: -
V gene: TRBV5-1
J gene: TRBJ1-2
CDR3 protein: CASSLDTGYYGYTF
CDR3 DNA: TGCGCCAGCAGCTTGGACACAGGGTATTATGGCTACACCTTC

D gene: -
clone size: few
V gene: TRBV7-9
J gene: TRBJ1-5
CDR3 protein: CASSPLGSPSNQPQHF
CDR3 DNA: TGTGCCAGCAGCCCATTAGGCAGCCCTAGCAATCAGCCCCAGCATTTT